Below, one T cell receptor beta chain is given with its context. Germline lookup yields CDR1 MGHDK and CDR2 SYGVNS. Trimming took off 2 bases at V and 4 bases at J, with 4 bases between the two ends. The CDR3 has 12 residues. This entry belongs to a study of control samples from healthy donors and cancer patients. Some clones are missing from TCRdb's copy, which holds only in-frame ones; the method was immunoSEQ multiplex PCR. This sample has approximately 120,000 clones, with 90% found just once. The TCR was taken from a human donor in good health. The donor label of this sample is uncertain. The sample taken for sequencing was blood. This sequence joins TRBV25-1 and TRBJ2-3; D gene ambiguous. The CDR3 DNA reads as TGTGCCAGCAGTGAAACGTCAGATACGCAGTATTTT. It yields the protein CASSETSDTQYF.